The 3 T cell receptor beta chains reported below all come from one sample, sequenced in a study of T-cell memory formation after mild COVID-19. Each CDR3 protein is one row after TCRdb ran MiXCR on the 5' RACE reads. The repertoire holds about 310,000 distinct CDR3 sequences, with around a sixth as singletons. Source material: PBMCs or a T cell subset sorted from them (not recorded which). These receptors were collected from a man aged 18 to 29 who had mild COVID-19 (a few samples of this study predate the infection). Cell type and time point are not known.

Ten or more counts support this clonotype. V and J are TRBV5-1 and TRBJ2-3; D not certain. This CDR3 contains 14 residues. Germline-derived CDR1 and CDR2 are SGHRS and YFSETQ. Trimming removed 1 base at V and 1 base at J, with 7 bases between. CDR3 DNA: TGCGCCAGCAGCTTGTCTGCAGGCACAGATACGCAGTATTTT. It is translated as CASSLSAGTDTQYF.

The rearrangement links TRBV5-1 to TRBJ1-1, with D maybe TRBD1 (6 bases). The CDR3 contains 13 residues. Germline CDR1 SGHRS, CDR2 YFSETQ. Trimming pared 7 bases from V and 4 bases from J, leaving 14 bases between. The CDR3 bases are TGCGCCAGCCGGGAGGGGGTCGGCACTGAAGCTTTCTTT. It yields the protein CASREGVGTEAFF. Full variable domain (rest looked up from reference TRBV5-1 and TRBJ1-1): KAGVTQTPRYLIKTRGQQVTLSCSPISGHRSVSWYQQTPGQGLQFLFEYFSETQRNKGNFPGRFSGRQFSNSRSEMNVSTLELGDSALYLCASREGVGTEAFFGQGTRLTVV.

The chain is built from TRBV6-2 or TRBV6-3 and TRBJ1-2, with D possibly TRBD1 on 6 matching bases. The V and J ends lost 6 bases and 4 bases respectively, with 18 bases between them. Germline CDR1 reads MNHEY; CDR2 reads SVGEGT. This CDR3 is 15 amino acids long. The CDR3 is CASRDNREASYGYTF. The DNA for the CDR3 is TGTGCCAGCAGGGATAACAGGGAAGCTAGCTATGGCTACACCTTC.